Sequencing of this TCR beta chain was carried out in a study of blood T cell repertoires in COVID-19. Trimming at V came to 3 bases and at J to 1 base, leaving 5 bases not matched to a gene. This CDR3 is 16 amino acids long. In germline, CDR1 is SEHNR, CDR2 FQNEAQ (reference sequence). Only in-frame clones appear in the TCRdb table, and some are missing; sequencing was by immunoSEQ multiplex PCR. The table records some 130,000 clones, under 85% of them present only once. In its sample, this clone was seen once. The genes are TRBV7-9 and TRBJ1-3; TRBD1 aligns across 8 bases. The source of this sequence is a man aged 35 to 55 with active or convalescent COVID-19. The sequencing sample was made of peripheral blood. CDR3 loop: CASSFRTGPSGNTIYF. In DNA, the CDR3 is TGTGCCAGCAGCTTTCGGACAGGGCCTTCTGGAAACACCATATATTTT. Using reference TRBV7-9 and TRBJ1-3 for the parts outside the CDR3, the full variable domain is DTGVSQNPRHKITKRGQNVTFRCDPISEHNRLYWYRQTLGQGPEFLTYFQNEAQLEKSRLLSDRFSAERPKGSFSTLEIQRTEQGDSAMYLCASSFRTGPSGNTIYFGEGSWLTVV.